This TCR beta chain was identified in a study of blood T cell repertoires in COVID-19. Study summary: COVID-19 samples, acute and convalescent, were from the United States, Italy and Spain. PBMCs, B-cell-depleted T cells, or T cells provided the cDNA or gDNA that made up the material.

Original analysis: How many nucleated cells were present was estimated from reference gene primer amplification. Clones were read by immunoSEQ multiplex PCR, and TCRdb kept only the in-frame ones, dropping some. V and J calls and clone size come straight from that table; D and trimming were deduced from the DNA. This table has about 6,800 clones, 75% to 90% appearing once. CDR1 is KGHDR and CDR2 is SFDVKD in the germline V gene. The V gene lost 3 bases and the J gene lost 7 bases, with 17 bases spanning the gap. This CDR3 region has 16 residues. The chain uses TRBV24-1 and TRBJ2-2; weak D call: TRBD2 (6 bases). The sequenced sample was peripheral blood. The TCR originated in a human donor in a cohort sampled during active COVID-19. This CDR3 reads CATSDPQGGDIGELFF. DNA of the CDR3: TGTGCCACCAGTGATCCGCAGGGAGGAGACATCGGGGAGCTGTTTTTT.